The rows below give T cell receptor beta chains drawn from one sample of a study of blood T cells in healthy people across ages. TCRdb ran MiXCR on the 5' RACE reads and lists one entry per CDR3 protein. The sample lists some 760,000 distinct CDR3 sequences, around 25% occurring once. This same sample was also taken into another study, of T cells of mothers and their children.

The sequencing input was blood. Receptors originate from a boy younger than 18 in good health. Each CDR3 is given with its conserved first and last residue. The D gene is left open where the match is weak. Only part of the rows carry a size: once, few, many, or a class if the clone is expanded.

>TRBJ2-3|.|TRBV29-1|few
TGCAGCGCCCAAGGTGTCCGGGGGCCCTCAGATACGCAGTATTTT
CSAQGVRGPSDTQYF
>TRBJ2-7|TRBD1|TRBV7-9|few
TGTGCCAGCAGCAACGGGACAGGGGAATTACGGGAGCAGTACTTC
CASSNGTGELREQYF
>TRBJ2-1|TRBD1|TRBV11-2|few
TGTGCCAGCAGCTGGGGGAGGACAGGGCTCAATGAGCAGTTCTTC
CASSWGRTGLNEQFF
>TRBJ2-7|TRBD1|TRBV20-1|few
TGCAGTGCTAGAGATGGCGGGACAGGGGCCTACGAGCAGTACTTC
CSARDGGTGAYEQYF
>TRBJ2-5|TRBD1|TRBV5-1|few
TGCGCCAGCAGCTTGACAGGGGGGACGGGAGAGACCCAGTACTTC
CASSLTGGTGETQYF
>TRBJ1-3|.|TRBV5-6|few
TGTGCCAGCAGCTTGCGGATCTCTGGAAACACCATATATTTT
CASSLRISGNTIYF
>TRBJ2-7|TRBD1|TRBV7-2|.
TGTGCCAGCAGCTTAGGGACAGGGGGGCGAACCTACGAGCAGTACTTC
CASSLGTGGRTYEQYF
>TRBJ1-2|.|TRBV6-5|few
TGTGCCAGCAGTTTAGACGGGAATTTTAACTATGGCTACACCTTC
CASSLDGNFNYGYTF
>TRBJ2-3|.|TRBV4-3|.
TGCGCCAGCAGCCAAGACAGATCCGGATTGGCGCAGTATTTT
CASSQDRSGLAQYF
>TRBJ2-1|TRBD2|TRBV10-3|.
TGTGCCATCAGTGGCGCGGGGGGGCCTAGAAATGAGCAGTTCTTC
CAISGAGGPRNEQFF
>TRBJ2-7|.|TRBV9|few
TGTGCCAGCAGCCAGGGACCCGTCTACGAGCAGTACTTC
CASSQGPVYEQYF
>TRBJ2-7|.|TRBV5-4|few
TGTGCCAGCAGCTTCGGCGGGGGCTCGTCCTACGAGCAGTACTTC
CASSFGGGSSYEQYF
>TRBJ2-5|.|TRBV6-1|once
TGTGCCAGCAGTGAAACCTACAAGGCACAAGAGACCCAGTACTTC
CASSETYKAQETQYF
>TRBJ2-3|TRBD2|TRBV30|few
TGTGCCTGGAGTTCTGGCGGGGGACTGACAGATACGCAGTATTTT
CAWSSGGGLTDTQYF
>TRBJ2-5|.|TRBV7-2|many
TGTGCCAGCAGCTTAGGGCTACTGGAGACCCAGTACTTC
CASSLGLLETQYF
>TRBJ1-2|TRBD1|TRBV5-1|.
TGCGCCAGCAGCCCCGAAGTGACAGGGAAACGGGACCTCTATGGCTACACCTTC
CASSPEVTGKRDLYGYTF
>TRBJ1-4|.|TRBV20-1|.
TGCAGTGCTAGTGGACTTACAACTAATGAAAAACTGTTTTTT
CSASGLTTNEKLFF
>TRBJ2-7|.|TRBV5-4|many
TGTGCCAGCAGCCCCGGGACGGGCGAGCAGTACTTC
CASSPGTGEQYF
>TRBJ2-5|.|TRBV7-2|.
TGTGCCAGCAGCCCCCCGTGGGTAGCTCTGACCCAGTACTTC
CASSPPWVALTQYF
>TRBJ1-2|.|TRBV29-1|few
TGCAGCGTCGTTGATGAGAGCTCGGGCTATGGCTACACCTTC
CSVVDESSGYGYTF
>TRBJ2-7|TRBD2|TRBV28|few
TGTGCCAGCAGGCCCATTAGCGGGGGGGCCTACGAGCAGTACTTC
CASRPISGGAYEQYF
>TRBJ1-1|.|TRBV4-1|.
TGCGCCAGCAGCCAAGATCCCAAGTCACGCGCTGAAGCTTTCTTT
CASSQDPKSRAEAFF
>TRBJ2-3|TRBD1|TRBV6-2/TRBV6-3|.
TGTGCCATCGCCGGGACAGGGATCGGCACAGATACGCAGTATTTT
CAIAGTGIGTDTQYF
>TRBJ1-1|TRBD1|TRBV5-1|.
TGCGCCAGCAAACCCGGGACAGGGCCGGAGACTGAAGCTTTCTTT
CASKPGTGPETEAFF
>TRBJ1-2|.|TRBV6-6|.
TGTGCCGCCCGGGGTTCTTATGGCTACACCTTC
CAARGSYGYTF
>TRBJ2-5|TRBD2|TRBV4-3|medium-sized
TGCGCCAGCCCAAAGCCTTGTCCGTACACCGGGACTAGCGGGAGGGAGACCCAGTACTTC
CASPKPCPYTGTSGRETQYF
>TRBJ1-1|.|TRBV28|.
TGTGCCAGCAGTTACCAAACAGGGTATGAAGCTTTCTTT
CASSYQTGYEAFF
>TRBJ1-1|.|TRBV7-2|few
TGTGCCAGCAGCTTAGCCTCGAGTTTGCGCATGAACACTGAAGCTTTCTTT
CASSLASSLRMNTEAFF
>TRBJ1-6|.|TRBV4-2|few
TGTGCCAGCAGCCAAGAAGGCAGGGCCCAGAGGTCACCCCTCCACTTT
CASSQEGRAQRSPLHF
>TRBJ2-1|TRBD2|TRBV12-3/TRBV12-4|few
TGTGCCAGCAGTGAAGCGGGACTAGCGGCCTACAATGAGCAGTTCTTC
CASSEAGLAAYNEQFF
>TRBJ2-7|TRBD1|TRBV20-1|.
TGCAGTGCTAGAGTACTGGGGGCACAGGGGGGACTCCGGCAGTACTTC
CSARVLGAQGGLRQYF
>TRBJ2-1|TRBD2|TRBV20-1|.
TGCAGTGCTAGGCCCCTTCTAGCGGGAGGATGGCGTTTTGAGCAGTTCTTC
CSARPLLAGGWRFEQFF
>TRBJ2-7|.|TRBV20-1|few
TGCAGTGCTAGATCTATGACCGAGGGACTCGGCGAGCAGTACTTC
CSARSMTEGLGEQYF
>TRBJ1-4|.|TRBV9|many
TGTGCCAGCAGCGTAGGAAAGGGGACTGAAAAGCTGTTTTTT
CASSVGKGTEKLFF
>TRBJ2-5|TRBD2|TRBV20-1|.
TGCAGTGCTATATTACTAGCGGGAGGGACCCAGTACTTC
CSAILLAGGTQYF
>TRBJ2-7|.|TRBV19|few
TGTGCCAGTAGAACAACGGGGACACCACCCTACGAGCAGTACTTC
CASRTTGTPPYEQYF
>TRBJ1-6|TRBD1|TRBV9|few
TGTGCCAGCAGCGCCCACCGGGACAGCTTAAGCTATAATTCACCCCTCCACTTT
CASSAHRDSLSYNSPLHF
>TRBJ2-1|.|TRBV28|few
TGTGCCAGCAGGCACACCGGGACACCCAATGAGCAGTTCTTC
CASRHTGTPNEQFF
>TRBJ1-1|.|TRBV7-9|few
TGTGCCAGCAGCTTAGGAGTGTCGGGTGAAGCTTTCTTT
CASSLGVSGEAFF
>TRBJ2-7|.|TRBV4-1|.
TGCGCCAGCAGCCAAGGTCTGGGGGGCATGGACGAGCAGTACTTC
CASSQGLGGMDEQYF
>TRBJ2-7|TRBD1|TRBV20-1|many
TGCAGTGCTGAAGACAGGGCTAGCTCCTACGAGCAGTACTTC
CSAEDRASSYEQYF
>TRBJ1-4|.|TRBV7-2|.
TGTGCCAGCAGCAGAAGGGGATATGCTAATGAAAAACTGTTTTTT
CASSRRGYANEKLFF
>TRBJ1-1|TRBD1|TRBV28|few
TGTGCCAGCATCTTATTACAGGGGGCCCGGGGCACTGAAGCTTTCTTT
CASILLQGARGTEAFF
>TRBJ2-3|TRBD1|TRBV3-1|few
TGTGCCAGCAACCTAACTACGACCGGGACAGGGGTGTCAGATACGCAGTATTTT
CASNLTTTGTGVSDTQYF
>TRBJ1-1|TRBD1|TRBV30|.
TGTGCCAGGCAGGGACAGATGAACACTGAAGCTTTCTTT
CARQGQMNTEAFF
>TRBJ1-1|TRBD1|TRBV28|.
TGTGCCAGCAGTTTGACAGGGTACGCTGAAGCTTTCTTT
CASSLTGYAEAFF
>TRBJ2-5|.|TRBV7-2|few
TGTGCCAGCAGCTTAGAAAACCAAGAGACCCAGTACTTC
CASSLENQETQYF
>TRBJ2-1|.|TRBV24-1|few
TGTGCCACCAGTGTCAGCTCCTACAATGAGCAGTTCTTC
CATSVSSYNEQFF
>TRBJ2-5|.|TRBV24-1|few
TGTGCCACCAGTGATCCATTCCCGCGGGAGACCCAGTACTTC
CATSDPFPRETQYF
>TRBJ2-7|.|TRBV20-1|few
TGCAGTGCTAGTCTGGACTTGAGATCCTACGAGCAGTACTTC
CSASLDLRSYEQYF
>TRBJ2-2|.|TRBV12-3/TRBV12-4|.
TGTGCCAGCAGTAGGATGACTAGGCTAAAAACGAACACCGGGGAGCTGCTTTTT
CASSRMTRLKTNTGELLF
>TRBJ2-7|TRBD2|TRBV29-1|few
TGCAGCGTTGAAGATCCCCTAGCGGGAGACGGGTCGGGGCAGTACTTC
CSVEDPLAGDGSGQYF
>TRBJ2-7|TRBD2|TRBV2|.
TGTGCCAGCAGTGAGACTAGCGGGGGTCCCTACGAGCAGTACTTC
CASSETSGGPYEQYF
>TRBJ2-3|TRBD2|TRBV7-3|.
TGTGCCAGCAGCTTAAGACTAGCGGGGAACACAGATACGCAGTATTTT
CASSLRLAGNTDTQYF